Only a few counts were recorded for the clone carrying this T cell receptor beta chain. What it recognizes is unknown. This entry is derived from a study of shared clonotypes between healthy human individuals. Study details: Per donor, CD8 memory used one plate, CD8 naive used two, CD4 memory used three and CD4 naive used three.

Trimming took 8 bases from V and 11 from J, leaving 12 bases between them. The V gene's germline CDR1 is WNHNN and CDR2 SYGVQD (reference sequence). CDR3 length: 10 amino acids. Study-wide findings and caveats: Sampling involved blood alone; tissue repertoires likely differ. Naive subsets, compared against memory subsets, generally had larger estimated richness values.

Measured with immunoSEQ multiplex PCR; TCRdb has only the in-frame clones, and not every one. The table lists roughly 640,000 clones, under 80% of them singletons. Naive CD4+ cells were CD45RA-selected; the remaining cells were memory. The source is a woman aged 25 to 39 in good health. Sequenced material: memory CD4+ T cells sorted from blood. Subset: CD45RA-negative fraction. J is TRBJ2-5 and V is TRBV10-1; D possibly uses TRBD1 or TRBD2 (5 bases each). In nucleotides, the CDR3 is TGCGCCAGCTTAAGGGGAGCGCAGTACTTC. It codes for CASLRGAQYF.